The present T cell receptor (beta chain) was sequenced within a study of neurological immune-mediated disorders. The cDNA was generated by 5'RACE with 10-nucleotide random UMIs. Every sequencing run generated over 160 million TCR-beta sequences from 15-18 subjects. TCRdb ran MiXCR on the 5' RACE reads and lists one entry per CDR3 protein. The data contain 40,000 or so distinct CDR3 sequences, over 8.5% of them singletons. This CDR3 has 18 amino acids. CDR1 is SGHRS, CDR2 YFSETQ, per germline. With V trimmed by 0 bases and J by 8 bases, 16 bases remained unmatched. This sample's time point: technical triplicate 1. This clonotype came up many times.

The material sequenced was PBMCs. The origin of this receptor is a man in his 60s with HTLV-1-associated myelopathy (HAM/TSP). The chain recombines TRBV5-1 with TRBJ2-1, with 8 bases that match TRBD2. The CDR3 DNA sequence: TGCGCCAGCAGCTTGGGAGGGCTGGCGGGAGGTACAAGGGATGAGCAGTTCTTC. Encoded protein: CASSLGGLAGGTRDEQFF. The full variable domain, its missing parts supplied by reference TRBV5-1 and TRBJ2-1, is KAGVTQTPRYLIKTRGQQVTLSCSPISGHRSVSWYQQTPGQGLQFLFEYFSETQRNKGNFPGRFSGRQFSNSRSEMNVSTLELGDSALYLCASSLGGLAGGTRDEQFFGPGTRLTVL.